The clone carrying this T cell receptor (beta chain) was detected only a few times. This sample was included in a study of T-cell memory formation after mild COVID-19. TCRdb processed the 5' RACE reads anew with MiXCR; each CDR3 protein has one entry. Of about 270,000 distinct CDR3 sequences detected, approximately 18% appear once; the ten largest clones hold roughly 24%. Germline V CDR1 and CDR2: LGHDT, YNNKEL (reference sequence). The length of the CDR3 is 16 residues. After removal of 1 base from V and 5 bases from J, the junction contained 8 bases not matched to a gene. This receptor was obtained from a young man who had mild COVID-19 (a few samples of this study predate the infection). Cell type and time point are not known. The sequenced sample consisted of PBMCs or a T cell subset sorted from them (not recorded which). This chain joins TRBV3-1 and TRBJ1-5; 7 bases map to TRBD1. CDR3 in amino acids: CASSQAGQLGDQPQHF. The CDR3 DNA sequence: TGTGCCAGCAGCCAAGCGGGACAGCTTGGTGATCAGCCCCAGCATTTT. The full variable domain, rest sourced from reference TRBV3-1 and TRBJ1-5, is DTAVSQTPKYLVTQMGNDKSIKCEQNLGHDTMYWYKQDSKKFLKIMFSYNNKELIINETVPNRFSPKSPDKAHLNLHINSLELGDSAVYFCASSQAGQLGDQPQHFGDGTRLSIL.